Listed below are T cell receptor beta chains from one sample, sequenced in a study of T-cell reconstitution after alpha-beta-depleted transplantation in children. Each CDR3 protein gets one entry after TCRdb re-called the PCR reads with MiXCR. The sample has about 900,000 distinct CDR3 sequences, about 29% seen once. Sample: PBMCs, mostly from graft donor cells, taken 360 days after TCRalphabeta/CD19-depleted stem cell transplant. The receptors were sampled from a boy in the first two years of life who had a stem cell transplant for SCID, so the T cells may come from the graft donor. Both conserved end residues are part of each CDR3. A D gene is named only where the DNA matches it firmly. Not every row has a clone size; where given, it reads once, few, many or a size class.

cdr3_length	d_call	j_call	clone_size	v_call	cdr3_aa	cdr3_nt
17	-	TRBJ2-3	-	TRBV2	CASRPSRDRPSTDTQYF	TGTGCCAGCAGGCCATCCCGGGACCGACCAAGCACAGATACGCAGTATTTT
15	TRBD2	TRBJ2-3	few	TRBV12-3/TRBV12-4	CASSPRGGGVDTQYF	TGTGCCAGCAGTCCCCGGGGCGGGGGGGTGGATACGCAGTATTTT
15	-	TRBJ1-6	few	TRBV2	CASSEIARVGSPLHF	TGTGCCAGCAGTGAAATAGCCAGGGTGGGATCACCCCTCCACTTT
15	-	TRBJ2-7	-	TRBV2	CASSESNISPYEQYF	TGTGCCAGCAGTGAATCCAATATATCCCCCTACGAGCAGTACTTC
12	TRBD1	TRBJ1-1	-	TRBV7-2	CASSFGQGREIF	TGTGCCAGCAGCTTCGGACAGGGGCGGGAAATCTTT
15	TRBD1	TRBJ1-4	-	TRBV5-1	CASSWGDSLNEKLFF	TGCGCCAGCAGCTGGGGGGACAGCCTAAATGAAAAACTGTTTTTT
15	-	TRBJ2-3	few	TRBV4-3	CASSQDTPNTDTQYF	TGCGCCAGCAGCCAAGATACCCCAAACACAGATACGCAGTATTTT
14	-	TRBJ2-2	few	TRBV27	CASAWGAGTGELFF	TGTGCCAGCGCGTGGGGGGCTGGGACCGGGGAGCTGTTTTTT
14	TRBD2	TRBJ2-2	-	TRBV12-3/TRBV12-4	CATLGLAPTGELFF	TGTGCCACATTAGGACTAGCGCCCACCGGGGAGCTGTTTTTT
13	-	TRBJ1-2	-	TRBV20-1	CSASRDNPYGYTF	TGCAGTGCTAGTCGGGACAACCCCTATGGCTACACCTTC
14	TRBD1	TRBJ1-1	-	TRBV28	CASSEGAGGTEAFF	TGTGCCAGCAGTGAGGGGGCGGGCGGCACTGAAGCTTTCTTT
15	-	TRBJ1-4	-	TRBV12-3/TRBV12-4	CASSLGDAGDEKLFF	TGTGCCAGCAGTTTAGGGGATGCCGGGGACGAAAAACTGTTTTTT
12	-	TRBJ1-1	-	TRBV5-1	CASSLEGTGAFF	TGCGCCAGCAGCTTGGAGGGAACTGGTGCTTTCTTT
13	-	TRBJ2-7	-	TRBV5-1	CASSTRDGYEQYF	TGCGCCAGCAGCACCCGGGACGGCTACGAGCAGTACTTC